This entry describes one T cell receptor (beta chain). Antigen specificity is unknown. This specimen comes from a study of Tregs in tolerant kidney transplant recipients. The overall study: Sorting of CD4+CD25+CD127- cells followed 3-day belatacept mixed lymphocyte reactions, sometimes with approximately five-day graft donor restimulation. Study-wide points: Activated donor B cell expansion appeared to reveal the most relevant donor-specific TCRbeta repertoire.

This table comes from immunoSEQ multiplex PCR, and its TCRdb copy is limited to in-frame clones, with some not included. The sample has more than 30,000 clones, 70% to 85% seen once. The CDR3 loop spans 14 amino acids. CDR1 is KGHSH and CDR2 is LQKENI in the germline V gene. Trimming took off 2 bases at V and 4 bases at J, with 9 bases between the two ends. The chain has TRBV18 and TRBJ1-3, with a weak D call TRBD1 (6 bases). The receptor comes from a human donor in good health. Sequenced: Tregs from blood cultured with allogeneic cells. The CDR3 loop is CASSPVTGGNTIYF. The CDR3 DNA sequence: TGTGCCAGCTCACCAGTTACAGGGGGAAACACCATATATTTT.